The entry that follows covers one T cell receptor beta chain sequence. Authors' analysis steps: Amplification with reference gene primers provided the estimates of nucleated cell counts. Data came from immunoSEQ multiplex PCR; TCRdb stores just in-frame clones and leaves some out. V and J calls and clone size are as listed in that table; D and trimming were resolved from the DNA. This sample carries about 98,000 clones, 70% to 90% of them seen once, and the ten largest clones take approximately 2%. This entry is derived from a study of blood T cell repertoires in COVID-19. Study as a whole: Samples representing acute and convalescent COVID-19 were sourced from the United States, Italy and Spain. From T cells, B-cell-depleted T cells, or PBMCs came the material, which was cDNA or gDNA.

Sequenced: peripheral blood. The sequence was obtained from a man aged 50 to 59 with active COVID-19.

This CDR3 is CASSPTDSTNTEAFF. The CDR3 DNA follows: TGTGCCAGCTCACCGACTGACAGTACGAACACTGAAGCTTTCTTT. The chain uses TRBV18 and TRBJ1-1; D is possibly TRBD1 (5 bases). V dropped 3 bases and J dropped 1 base, with 12 bases sitting between them. The germline gives CDR1 KGHSH, CDR2 LQKENI. The CDR3 covers 15 residues.